This T cell receptor beta chain was captured by sequencing in a study of blood T cell repertoires in COVID-19. The overall study: COVID-19 samples from acute and convalescent phases originated in the United States, Italy and Spain.

Germline values: CDR1 WSHSY, CDR2 SAAADI. The CDR3 has 14 residues. V was pared by 8 bases and J by 1 base, with 14 bases between. Authors' methods: By means of reference gene primer amplification, nucleated cell counts were estimated. TCRdb's table, derived via immunoSEQ multiplex PCR, lists solely in-frame clones and lacks some. Clone size and V and J calls were adopted from that table, with D and trimming inferred from the DNA. The repertoire has some 260,000 clones, 70% to 85% of them found once; the top ten carry 4%. Sample: peripheral blood. The TCR was taken from a woman between 40 and 50 years old with active or convalescent COVID-19. The chain combines TRBV10-2 with TRBJ1-1; D is unclear. DNA for the CDR3: TGCGCCAGCGGTATAGCAGCCCAGAACACTGAAGCTTTCTTT. Amino acid sequence: CASGIAAQNTEAFF.